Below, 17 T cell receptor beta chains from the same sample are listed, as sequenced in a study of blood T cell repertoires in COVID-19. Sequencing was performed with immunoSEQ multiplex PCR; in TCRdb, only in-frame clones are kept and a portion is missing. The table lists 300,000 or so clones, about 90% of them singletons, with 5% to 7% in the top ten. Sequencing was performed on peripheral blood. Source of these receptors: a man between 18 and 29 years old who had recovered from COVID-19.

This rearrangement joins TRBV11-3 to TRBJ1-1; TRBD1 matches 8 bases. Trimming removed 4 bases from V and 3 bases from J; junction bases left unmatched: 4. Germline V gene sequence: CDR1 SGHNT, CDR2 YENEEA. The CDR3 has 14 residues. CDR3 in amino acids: CASSSQGADTEAFF. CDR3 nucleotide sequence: TGTGCCAGCAGCTCCCAGGGGGCGGACACTGAAGCTTTCTTT.

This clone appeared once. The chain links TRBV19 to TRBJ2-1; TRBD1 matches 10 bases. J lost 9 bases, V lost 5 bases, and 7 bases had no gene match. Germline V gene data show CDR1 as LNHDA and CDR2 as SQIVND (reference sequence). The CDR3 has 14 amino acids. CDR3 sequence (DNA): TGTGCCAGTAGTCTCGGACAGGGGGGCAGTGAGCAGTTCTTC. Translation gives CASSLGQGGSEQFF.

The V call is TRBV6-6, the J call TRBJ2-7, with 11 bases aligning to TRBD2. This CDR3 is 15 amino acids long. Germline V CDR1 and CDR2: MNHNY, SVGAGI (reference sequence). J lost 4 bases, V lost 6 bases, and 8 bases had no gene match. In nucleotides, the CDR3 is TGTGCCAGCAGCACGACTAGCGGGGCTATTTACGAGCAGTACTTC. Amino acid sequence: CASSTTSGAIYEQYF.

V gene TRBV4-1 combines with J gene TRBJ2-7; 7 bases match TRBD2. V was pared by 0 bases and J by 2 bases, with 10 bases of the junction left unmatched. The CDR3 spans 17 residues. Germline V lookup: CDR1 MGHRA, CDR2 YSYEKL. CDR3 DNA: TGCGCCAGCAGCCAAGAAGGTCGAACTAGCGTAACCTACGAGCAGTACTTC. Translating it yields CASSQEGRTSVTYEQYF.

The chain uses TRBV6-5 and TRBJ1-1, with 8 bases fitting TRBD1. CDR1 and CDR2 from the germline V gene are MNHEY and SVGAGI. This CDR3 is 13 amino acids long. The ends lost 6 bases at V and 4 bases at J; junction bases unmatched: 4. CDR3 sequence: CASRAGGITEAFF. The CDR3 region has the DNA TGTGCCAGCAGAGCAGGGGGCATCACTGAAGCTTTCTTT.

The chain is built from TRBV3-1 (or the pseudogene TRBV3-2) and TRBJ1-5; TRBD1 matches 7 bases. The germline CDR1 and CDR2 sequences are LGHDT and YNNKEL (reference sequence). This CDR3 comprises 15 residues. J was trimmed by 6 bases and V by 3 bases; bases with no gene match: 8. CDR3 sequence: CASSQTGRSSQPQHF. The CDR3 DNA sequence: TGTGCCAGCAGCCAGACAGGGAGGAGTAGTCAGCCCCAGCATTTT.

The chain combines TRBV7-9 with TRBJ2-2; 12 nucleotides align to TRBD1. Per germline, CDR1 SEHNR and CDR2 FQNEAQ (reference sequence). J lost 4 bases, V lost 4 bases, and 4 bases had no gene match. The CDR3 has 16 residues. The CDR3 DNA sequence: TGTGCCAGCAGCTGGGGGGACAGGGGGCTCACCGGGGAGCTGTTTTTT. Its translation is CASSWGDRGLTGELFF.

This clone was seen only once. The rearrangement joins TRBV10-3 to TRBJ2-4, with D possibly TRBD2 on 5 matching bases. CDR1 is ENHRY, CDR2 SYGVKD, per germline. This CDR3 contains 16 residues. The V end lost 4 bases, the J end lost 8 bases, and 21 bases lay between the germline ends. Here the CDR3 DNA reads TGTGCCATCAGTGGGGCCCGGCCAGACCTGGGAGACATTCAGTACTTC. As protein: CAISGARPDLGDIQYF.

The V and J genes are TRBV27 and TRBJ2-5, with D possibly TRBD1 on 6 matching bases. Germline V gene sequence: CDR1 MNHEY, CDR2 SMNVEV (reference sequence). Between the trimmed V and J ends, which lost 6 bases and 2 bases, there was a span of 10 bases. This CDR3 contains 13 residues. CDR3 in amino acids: CASRRGNQETQYF. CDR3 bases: TGTGCCAGCAGAAGGGGGAATCAAGAGACCCAGTACTTC.

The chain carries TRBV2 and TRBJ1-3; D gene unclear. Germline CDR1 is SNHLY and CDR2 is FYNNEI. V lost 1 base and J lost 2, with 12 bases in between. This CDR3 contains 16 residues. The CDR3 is CASSEDGYGAGNTIYF. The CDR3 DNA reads TGTGCCAGCAGTGAAGACGGCTACGGAGCTGGAAACACCATATATTTT.

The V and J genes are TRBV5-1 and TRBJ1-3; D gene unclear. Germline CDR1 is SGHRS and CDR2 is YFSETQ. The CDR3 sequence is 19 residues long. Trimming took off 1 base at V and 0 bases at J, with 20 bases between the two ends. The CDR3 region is CASSLSGRARTFSGNTIYF. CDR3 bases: TGCGCCAGCAGCTTGTCGGGAAGGGCGAGGACTTTCTCTGGAAACACCATATATTTT.

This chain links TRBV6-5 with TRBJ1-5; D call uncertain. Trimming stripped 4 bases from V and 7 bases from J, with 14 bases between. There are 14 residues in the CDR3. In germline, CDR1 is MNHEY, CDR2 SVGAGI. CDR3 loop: CASSFGGEGQPQHF. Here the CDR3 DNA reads TGTGCCAGCAGTTTCGGTGGGGAGGGCCAGCCCCAGCATTTT.

CDR3 DNA sequence: TGCGCCAGCAGCTTGGAGCAGGGTAAGGATTCACCCCTCCACTTT. This gives the protein CASSLEQGKDSPLHF. The chain couples TRBV5-1 to TRBJ1-6; D is perhaps TRBD1 (5 bases). The length of the CDR3 is 15 residues. V shed 0 bases and J shed 8 bases, with 12 bases lying between them. Germline CDR1 reads SGHRS; CDR2 reads YFSETQ. Full variable domain (rest looked up from reference TRBV5-1 and TRBJ1-6): KAGVTQTPRYLIKTRGQQVTLSCSPISGHRSVSWYQQTPGQGLQFLFEYFSETQRNKGNFPGRFSGRQFSNSRSEMNVSTLELGDSALYLCASSLEQGKDSPLHFGNGTRLTVT.

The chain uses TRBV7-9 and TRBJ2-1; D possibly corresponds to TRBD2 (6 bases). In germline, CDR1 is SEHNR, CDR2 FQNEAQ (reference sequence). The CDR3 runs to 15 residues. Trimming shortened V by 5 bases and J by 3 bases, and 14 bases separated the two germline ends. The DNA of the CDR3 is TGTGCCAGCAGCGCCCGAGGGACTTACTACAATGAGCAGTTCTTC. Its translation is CASSARGTYYNEQFF. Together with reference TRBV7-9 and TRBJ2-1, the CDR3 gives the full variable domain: DTGVSQNPRHKITKRGQNVTFRCDPISEHNRLYWYRQTLGQGPEFLTYFQNEAQLEKSRLLSDRFSAERPKGSFSTLEIQRTEQGDSAMYLCASSARGTYYNEQFFGPGTRLTVL.

The CDR3 DNA sequence: TGTGCCAGTAGTATAGTCTCAGGGCAAGAGACCCAGTACTTC. Translation gives CASSIVSGQETQYF. This rearrangement joins TRBV19 to TRBJ2-5; a possible D gene is TRBD1 (5 bases). V lost 1 base and J 2 bases, leaving 8 bases between the germline ends. This CDR3 has 14 residues. Germline-derived CDR1 and CDR2 are LNHDA and SQIVND (reference sequence).

For the CDR3, the DNA is TGTGCCAGCAGTTACGCAGGCCCCTCGGTCTATGGCTACACCTTC. Protein sequence: CASSYAGPSVYGYTF. This chain uses TRBV6-5 with TRBJ1-2; D is undetermined. The germline gives CDR1 MNHEY, CDR2 SVGAGI. The CDR3 contains 15 residues. Trimming took off 2 bases at V and 4 bases at J, with 14 bases between the two ends.

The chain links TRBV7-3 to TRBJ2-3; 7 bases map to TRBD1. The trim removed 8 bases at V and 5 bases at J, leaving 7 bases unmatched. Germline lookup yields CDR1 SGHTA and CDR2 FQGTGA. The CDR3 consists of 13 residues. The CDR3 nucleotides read TGTGCCAGCGGTTACAGGGGTGAAGATACGCAGTATTTT. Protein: CASGYRGEDTQYF.